The present T cell receptor (beta chain) was sequenced within a study of blood T cell repertoires in COVID-19. Authors' processing steps: Reference gene primer amplification gave estimated nucleated cell counts. Assay: immunoSEQ multiplex PCR; the TCRdb copy retains only in-frame clones and omits some. The V and J calls and the clone size are those of that table, but D and trimming were determined from the DNA. The data show 310,000 or so clones, about 83% seen once. V lost 7 bases and J 2 bases, leaving 17 bases between the germline ends. Looked up from germline, CDR1 is SNHLY and CDR2 is FYNNEI. CDR3 length: 15 residues.

Sequenced: peripheral blood. This TCR was recovered from a woman between 50 and 59 years old with acute or convalescent COVID-19. The chain uses TRBV2 and TRBJ1-2; D is perhaps TRBD1 (6 bases). CDR3 nucleotide sequence: TGTGCCAGCATTAACATGGGGGGGCCCAACTATGGCTACACCTTC. Residues: CASINMGGPNYGYTF.